These T cell receptor beta chains were read from a single sample in a study of T cell changes during pregnancy in multiple sclerosis. Sequencing used immunoSEQ multiplex PCR; TCRdb keeps in-frame clones, though not all of them. This repertoire shows 35,000 to 45,000 clones, nearly 90% found once; its top ten account for under 0.9%. Material: CD4+ T cells from peripheral blood mononuclear cells, obtained after pregnancy. The receptors here all came from a female donor with multiple sclerosis, enrolled in a pregnancy study. Both conserved end residues are part of each CDR3. Fields, in order: V gene, clone size, D gene, J gene, CDR3 protein, CDR3 DNA. A D gene is named only where the DNA matches it firmly. The size entry is marked missing in some rows and otherwise reads once, few, many or a size class.

V: TRBV5-4
size: .
D: TRBD2
J: TRBJ2-1
CDR3: CASSPGTSGGAWNEQFF
DNA: TGTGCCAGCAGCCCCGGGACTAGCGGGGGGGCTTGGAATGAGCAGTTCTTC

V: TRBV7-2
size: .
D: TRBD1
J: TRBJ1-2
CDR3: CASSLMDRILGGYTF
DNA: TGTGCCAGCAGCTTGATGGACAGGATCTTGGGAGGCTACACCTTC

V: TRBV18
size: .
D: .
J: TRBJ1-1
CDR3: CASSPIRGPMNTEAFF
DNA: TGTGCCAGCTCACCGATTAGGGGCCCAATGAACACTGAAGCTTTCTTT

V: TRBV21-1
size: .
D: .
J: TRBJ2-4
CDR3: CASSPTQGSKNIQYF
DNA: TGTGCCAGCAGCCCTACCCAGGGGAGCAAAAACATTCAGTACTTC

V: TRBV27
size: once
D: .
J: TRBJ1-3
CDR3: CASSFRAFGGNTIYF
DNA: TGTGCCAGCAGTTTCAGGGCCTTCGGGGGAAACACCATATATTTT

V: TRBV5-1
size: .
D: TRBD1
J: TRBJ2-2
CDR3: CASSFDRGDTGELFF
DNA: TGCGCCAGCAGCTTTGACAGGGGGGACACCGGGGAGCTGTTTTTT

V: TRBV19
size: once
D: TRBD1
J: TRBJ1-1
CDR3: CASSDRQGHTEAFF
DNA: TGTGCCAGTAGCGATAGACAGGGGCACACTGAAGCTTTCTTT

V: TRBV9
size: .
D: .
J: TRBJ1-2
CDR3: CASRAGSNYGYTF
DNA: TGTGCCAGCCGGGCAGGGTCAAACTATGGCTACACCTTC

V: TRBV7-9
size: once
D: .
J: TRBJ2-2
CDR3: CASARGLNTGELFF
DNA: TGTGCCAGCGCCCGAGGGCTGAACACCGGGGAGCTGTTTTTT

V: TRBV9
size: once
D: TRBD1
J: TRBJ1-2
CDR3: CASSVGEFGTGYSGYTF
DNA: TGTGCCAGCAGCGTGGGGGAGTTTGGGACAGGGTACTCTGGCTACACCTTC

V: TRBV19
size: .
D: TRBD1
J: TRBJ2-1
CDR3: CASSMDRTGLKQFF
DNA: TGTGCCAGTAGTATGGACAGGACAGGGTTGAAGCAGTTCTTC

V: TRBV9
size: few
D: .
J: TRBJ1-1
CDR3: CASSASPRVEDTEAFF
DNA: TGTGCCAGCAGCGCCTCCCCCAGGGTGGAAGACACTGAAGCTTTCTTT

V: TRBV7-2
size: .
D: .
J: TRBJ2-3
CDR3: CASRLQTGPDTQYF
DNA: TGTGCCAGCAGATTACAGACAGGACCAGATACGCAGTATTTT

V: TRBV28
size: .
D: .
J: TRBJ1-6
CDR3: CASSDSPQGLMNSPLHF
DNA: TGTGCCAGCAGCGACAGCCCTCAGGGCCTAATGAATTCACCCCTCCACTTT

V: TRBV25-1
size: .
D: TRBD1
J: TRBJ1-1
CDR3: CAGTRGRNTEAFF
DNA: TGTGCCGGAACTAGGGGGCGGAACACTGAAGCTTTCTTT

V: TRBV6-1
size: .
D: .
J: TRBJ2-7
CDR3: CASGGAGSSYEQYF
DNA: TGTGCCAGCGGGGGGGCGGGATCTAGCTACGAGCAGTACTTC

V: TRBV30
size: .
D: TRBD1
J: TRBJ1-2
CDR3: CAWTGTGASYGYTF
DNA: TGTGCCTGGACTGGGACAGGGGCTTCCTATGGCTACACCTTC

V: TRBV7-6
size: .
D: .
J: TRBJ1-3
CDR3: CASSSREEGNTIYF
DNA: TGTGCCAGCAGCTCCCGGGAGGAAGGAAACACCATATATTTT

V: TRBV5-1
size: .
D: .
J: TRBJ1-1
CDR3: CASSFRSNNRVTEAFF
DNA: TGCGCCAGCAGCTTCCGGAGTAACAACAGGGTAACTGAAGCTTTCTTT

V: TRBV7-2
size: .
D: .
J: TRBJ1-1
CDR3: CASSLQAGGTEAFF
DNA: TGTGCCAGCAGCTTACAAGCGGGGGGGACTGAAGCTTTCTTT

V: TRBV2
size: .
D: .
J: TRBJ1-5
CDR3: CASSADSPNQPQHF
DNA: TGTGCCAGCAGCGCGGACAGCCCCAATCAGCCCCAGCATTTT

V: TRBV2
size: once
D: TRBD2
J: TRBJ2-3
CDR3: CASTSGGGPDTQYF
DNA: TGTGCCAGCACTAGCGGGGGTGGACCAGATACGCAGTATTTT

V: TRBV4-2
size: .
D: TRBD1
J: TRBJ2-2
CDR3: CASSQGETGRTGELFF
DNA: TGTGCCAGCAGCCAAGGTGAGACAGGGCGAACCGGGGAGCTGTTTTTT

V: TRBV4-3
size: few
D: .
J: TRBJ2-7
CDR3: CASSQGFSYEQYF
DNA: TGCGCCAGCAGCCAGGGCTTCTCCTACGAGCAGTACTTC

V: TRBV5-5
size: .
D: TRBD2
J: TRBJ2-2
CDR3: CASSSPGLAVHTGELFF
DNA: TGTGCCAGCAGCTCACCGGGACTAGCGGTGCACACCGGGGAGCTGTTTTTT

V: TRBV5-1
size: .
D: TRBD1
J: TRBJ1-3
CDR3: CASSKGQGTNTIYF
DNA: TGCGCCAGCAGCAAAGGACAGGGGACGAACACCATATATTTT

V: TRBV7-3
size: .
D: TRBD2
J: TRBJ2-2
CDR3: CASSLRGGTGELFF
DNA: TGTGCCAGCAGCTTACGGGGGGGCACCGGGGAGCTGTTTTTT

V: TRBV6-5
size: .
D: TRBD1
J: TRBJ1-5
CDR3: CASRGTGNQPQHF
DNA: TGTGCCAGCAGAGGGACAGGGAACCAGCCCCAGCATTTT

V: TRBV7-2
size: .
D: .
J: TRBJ2-7
CDR3: CASSFLSSQIEQYF
DNA: TGTGCCAGCAGCTTTCTTTCGTCCCAGATCGAGCAGTACTTC

V: TRBV19
size: .
D: .
J: TRBJ1-6
CDR3: CASSSITGEVNSPLHF
DNA: TGTGCCAGTAGTAGCATAACAGGTGAAGTCAATTCACCCCTCCACTTT

V: TRBV5-4
size: .
D: TRBD1
J: TRBJ1-1
CDR3: CASSLPRDSKAFF
DNA: TGTGCCAGCAGCTTGCCCCGGGACAGCAAAGCTTTCTTT

V: TRBV2
size: .
D: .
J: TRBJ2-1
CDR3: CASSEYEEQFF
DNA: TGTGCCAGCAGTGAATACGAGGAGCAGTTCTTC

V: TRBV18
size: .
D: .
J: TRBJ2-2
CDR3: CASSPLTTGELFF
DNA: TGTGCCAGCTCACCACTAACAACCGGGGAGCTGTTTTTT

V: TRBV6-5
size: .
D: .
J: TRBJ2-2
CDR3: CASRQQFLTGELFF
DNA: TGTGCCAGCCGGCAACAGTTTCTCACCGGGGAGCTGTTTTTT

V: TRBV18
size: .
D: TRBD1
J: TRBJ1-2
CDR3: CASSPRAGGISNYGYTF
DNA: TGTGCCAGCTCACCAAGGGCAGGGGGCATATCTAACTATGGCTACACCTTC

V: TRBV7-9
size: .
D: TRBD1
J: TRBJ2-7
CDR3: CASSPWTGEYEQYF
DNA: TGTGCCAGCAGCCCTTGGACAGGAGAGTACGAGCAGTACTTC

V: TRBV5-4
size: .
D: TRBD1
J: TRBJ1-2
CDR3: CASSPDRGYGYTF
DNA: TGTGCCAGCAGCCCGGACAGGGGTTATGGCTACACCTTC

V: TRBV5-1
size: .
D: TRBD1
J: TRBJ1-2
CDR3: CASSVTPTTGGNGYTF
DNA: TGCGCCAGCAGCGTTACTCCGACGACAGGGGGCAATGGCTACACCTTC

V: TRBV28
size: .
D: TRBD1
J: TRBJ1-5
CDR3: CASSPHTGGNQPQHF
DNA: TGTGCCAGCAGCCCACATACAGGGGGGAATCAGCCCCAGCATTTT

V: TRBV5-1
size: .
D: TRBD1
J: TRBJ1-1
CDR3: CASSYSQGTEAFF
DNA: TGCGCCAGCAGCTACTCACAGGGGACTGAAGCTTTCTTT

V: TRBV28
size: .
D: TRBD1
J: TRBJ1-1
CDR3: CASSLLAGGAVTEAFF
DNA: TGTGCCAGCAGTTTATTGGCAGGGGGCGCGGTAACTGAAGCTTTCTTT

V: TRBV11-2
size: medium-sized
D: TRBD2
J: TRBJ2-5
CDR3: CASSTSAPRGGETQYF
DNA: TGTGCCAGCAGTACCTCCGCCCCCCGGGGAGGGGAGACCCAGTACTTC

V: TRBV5-6
size: .
D: .
J: TRBJ2-5
CDR3: CASSGEPPWKTQYF
DNA: TGTGCCAGCAGCGGGGAGCCTCCTTGGAAGACCCAGTACTTC

V: TRBV27
size: .
D: .
J: TRBJ2-7
CDR3: CASSLGRSYEQYF
DNA: TGTGCCAGCAGTTTGGGCAGATCCTACGAGCAGTACTTC

V: TRBV5-5
size: .
D: .
J: TRBJ1-2
CDR3: CASSLKWGEGGYTF
DNA: TGTGCCAGCAGCTTGAAATGGGGGGAAGGTGGCTACACCTTC

V: TRBV4-1
size: .
D: .
J: TRBJ1-2
CDR3: CASKEERRANYGYTF
DNA: TGCGCCAGCAAGGAGGAACGGCGAGCTAACTATGGCTACACCTTC

V: TRBV2
size: .
D: TRBD2
J: TRBJ2-7
CDR3: CASRMGGGLYEQYF
DNA: TGTGCCAGCAGGATGGGCGGGGGGTTATACGAGCAGTACTTC

V: TRBV30
size: .
D: TRBD1
J: TRBJ1-2
CDR3: CAWRQGGDGYTF
DNA: TGTGCCTGGAGACAGGGGGGAGATGGCTACACCTTC